This TCR beta chain came from a study of shared clonotypes between healthy human individuals. Healthy and HIV-negative, the adult donors had no recent acute infections or vaccinations. Details on this clone: A far larger clone differs by one base, so this is likely a read error.

Unsorted PBMC replicate PCRs used around 300 ng DNA, approximately 29,000 T cell genomes. Measured with immunoSEQ multiplex PCR; TCRdb has only the in-frame clones, and not every one. Among about 500,000 clones listed, over 60% were seen once. Trimming pared 5 bases from V and 0 bases from J, leaving 13 bases between. Looked up from germline, CDR1 is MNHEY and CDR2 is SMNVEV (reference sequence). The CDR3 has 15 amino acids. This chain links TRBV27 with TRBJ1-1, with TRBD1 as a possible D gene (5 bases). This sequence originates from a woman aged 40 to 55 in good health. Some clones in this sample may be carry-over from other donors' samples. Source material: PBMCs. The CDR3 loop is CASSRPGLMNTEAFF. For the CDR3, the DNA is TGTGCCAGCAGTCGCCCGGGACTCATGAACACTGAAGCTTTCTTT.